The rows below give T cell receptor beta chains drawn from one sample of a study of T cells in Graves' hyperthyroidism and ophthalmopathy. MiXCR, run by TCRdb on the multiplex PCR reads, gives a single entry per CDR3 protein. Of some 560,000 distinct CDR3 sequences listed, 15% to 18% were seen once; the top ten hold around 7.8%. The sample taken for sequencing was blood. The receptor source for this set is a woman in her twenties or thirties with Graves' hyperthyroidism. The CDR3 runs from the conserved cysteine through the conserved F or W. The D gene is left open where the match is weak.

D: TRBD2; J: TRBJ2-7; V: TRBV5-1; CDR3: CASSLTSGREQYF
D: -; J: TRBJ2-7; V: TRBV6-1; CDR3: CASSYSGTNHYEQYF
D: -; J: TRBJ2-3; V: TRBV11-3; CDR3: CASSSNLRAATDTQYF
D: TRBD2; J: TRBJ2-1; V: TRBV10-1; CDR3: CASRSGTSYPDEQFF
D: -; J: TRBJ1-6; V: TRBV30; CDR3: CAWSTGPGYNSPLHF
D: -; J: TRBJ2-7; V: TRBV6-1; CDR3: CASSPGRTYEQYF
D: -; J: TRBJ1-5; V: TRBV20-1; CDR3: CSAHLGQVNQPQHF
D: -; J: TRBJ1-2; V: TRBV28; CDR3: CASSVLQVNYGYTF
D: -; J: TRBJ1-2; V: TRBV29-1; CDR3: CSVEESLRSGYTF
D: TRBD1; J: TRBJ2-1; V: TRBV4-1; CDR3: CASSLRQGDNNEQFF
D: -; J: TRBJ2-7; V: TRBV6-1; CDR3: CASSYGGIYSYEQYF
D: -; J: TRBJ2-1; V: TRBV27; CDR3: CASSSRGEYNEQFF
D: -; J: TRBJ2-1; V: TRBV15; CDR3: CATSIRANEQFF
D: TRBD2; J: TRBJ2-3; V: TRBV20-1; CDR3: CSARRTSGSFGDTQYF
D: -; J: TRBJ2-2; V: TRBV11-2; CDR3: CASSLDGTSGELFF
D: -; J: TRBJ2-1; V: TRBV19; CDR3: CATQTAPRNEQFF
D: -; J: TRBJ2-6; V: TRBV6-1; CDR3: CASSALSSGANVLTF
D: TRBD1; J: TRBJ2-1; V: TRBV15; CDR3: CATSRVDRGMITFNEQFF
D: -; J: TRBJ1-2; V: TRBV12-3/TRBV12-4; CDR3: CASSSDGTTYGYTF
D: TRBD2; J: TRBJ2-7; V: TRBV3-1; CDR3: CASSPNLAGASYEQYF
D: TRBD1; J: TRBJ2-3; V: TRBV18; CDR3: CASSTGTGTSDTQYF
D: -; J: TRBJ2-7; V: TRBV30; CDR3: CAWSVRSSASGGEQYF
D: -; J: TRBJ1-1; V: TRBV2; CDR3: CASSEGGPEAFF
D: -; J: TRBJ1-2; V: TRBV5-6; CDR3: CASSHPTDSVFYGYTF
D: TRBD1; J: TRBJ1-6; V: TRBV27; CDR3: CASTSYRGENSPLHF
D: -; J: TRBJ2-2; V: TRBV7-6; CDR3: CASSLSTGPHTGELFF
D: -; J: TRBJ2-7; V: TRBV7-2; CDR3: CASSDYRGDGEQYF
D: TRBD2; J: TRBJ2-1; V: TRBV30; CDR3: CAWSRKRGVGNEQFF
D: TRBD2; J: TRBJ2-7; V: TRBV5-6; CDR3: CASSLGLAGDLPRASYF
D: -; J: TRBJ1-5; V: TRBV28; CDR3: CASSPPGAEPGEGNQPQHF
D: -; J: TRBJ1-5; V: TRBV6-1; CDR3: CASNEAGLESAQHF
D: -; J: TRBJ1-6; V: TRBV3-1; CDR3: CASSQGEDSPLHF